Listed below are T cell receptor beta chains from one sample, sequenced in a study of T cells in Graves' hyperthyroidism and ophthalmopathy. Using its own MiXCR run on the multiplex PCR reads, TCRdb lists one record per CDR3 protein. The sample shows about 400,000 distinct CDR3 sequences, around 15% of them seen only once. Sample: blood. The receptors were sampled from a man in his forties or fifties with Graves' ophthalmopathy. CDR3s include the opening cysteine and the closing phenylalanine or tryptophan. D genes are given only for firm matches. Expanded clones get a size class; other rows say once, few or many, or leave the size out.

clone size: .
D gene: TRBD2
J gene: TRBJ2-3
V gene: TRBV27
CDR3 protein: CASSLSGLPRQYF
CDR3 DNA: TGTGCCAGCAGTTTATCGGGACTACCAAGGCAGTATTTT

clone size: many
D gene: TRBD1
J gene: TRBJ2-7
V gene: TRBV24-1
CDR3 protein: CATSALIGQAYEQYF
CDR3 DNA: TGTGCCACCAGTGCCCTCATCGGACAGGCCTACGAGCAGTACTTC

clone size: .
D gene: .
J gene: TRBJ2-4
V gene: TRBV20-1
CDR3 protein: CSARDDRSKNIQYF
CDR3 DNA: TGCAGTGCTAGAGACGACAGATCCAAAAACATTCAGTACTTC

clone size: .
D gene: TRBD2
J gene: TRBJ2-3
V gene: TRBV24-1
CDR3 protein: CATSDPEGLAGPQYF
CDR3 DNA: TGTGCCACCAGTGATCCTGAGGGACTAGCGGGACCGCAGTATTTT

clone size: many
D gene: .
J gene: TRBJ2-1
V gene: TRBV3-1
CDR3 protein: CASSQRVYNEQFF
CDR3 DNA: TGTGCCAGCAGCCAGAGAGTTTACAATGAGCAGTTCTTC

clone size: .
D gene: .
J gene: TRBJ2-7
V gene: TRBV5-1
CDR3 protein: CASSLDNGNRRDEQYF
CDR3 DNA: TGCGCCAGCAGCTTGGATAACGGGAATAGAAGAGACGAGCAGTACTTC

clone size: many
D gene: .
J gene: TRBJ1-6
V gene: TRBV20-1
CDR3 protein: CSARDSGSSIYNSPLHF
CDR3 DNA: TGCAGTGCTAGAGATTCCGGCAGCTCTATCTATAATTCACCCCTCCACTTT

clone size: .
D gene: .
J gene: TRBJ2-3
V gene: TRBV20-1
CDR3 protein: CSARSPTGSTDTQYF
CDR3 DNA: TGCAGTGCTAGGTCCCCGACAGGCAGCACAGATACGCAGTATTTT

clone size: many
D gene: .
J gene: TRBJ2-7
V gene: TRBV24-1
CDR3 protein: CATSDGLWQYF
CDR3 DNA: TGTGCCACCAGTGATGGTTTATGGCAGTACTTC

clone size: many
D gene: TRBD1
J gene: TRBJ2-1
V gene: TRBV12-3/TRBV12-4
CDR3 protein: CASSPTGDEQFF
CDR3 DNA: TGTGCCAGCAGTCCCACAGGGGATGAGCAGTTCTTC

clone size: .
D gene: .
J gene: TRBJ2-5
V gene: TRBV19
CDR3 protein: CASSTRTIPSQETQYF
CDR3 DNA: TGTGCCAGTAGTACCCGGACTATCCCTTCCCAAGAGACCCAGTACTTC

clone size: .
D gene: .
J gene: TRBJ1-5
V gene: TRBV30
CDR3 protein: CAWSRTGNQPQHF
CDR3 DNA: TGTGCCTGGAGTAGGACAGGCAATCAGCCCCAGCATTTT

clone size: few
D gene: .
J gene: TRBJ1-1
V gene: TRBV11-2
CDR3 protein: CASSIRANTEAFF
CDR3 DNA: TGTGCCAGTAGTATAAGGGCGAACACTGAAGCTTTCTTT

clone size: many
D gene: .
J gene: TRBJ2-3
V gene: TRBV12-3/TRBV12-4
CDR3 protein: CASRRRGGTDTQYF
CDR3 DNA: TGTGCCAGCCGGCGAAGAGGGGGCACAGATACGCAGTATTTT

clone size: many
D gene: .
J gene: TRBJ2-5
V gene: TRBV11-2
CDR3 protein: CASSLQGIETQYF
CDR3 DNA: TGTGCCAGCAGCTTGCAAGGGATAGAGACCCAGTACTTC

clone size: few
D gene: TRBD2
J gene: TRBJ2-1
V gene: TRBV19
CDR3 protein: CASSHWRESSYNEQFF
CDR3 DNA: TGTGCCAGTAGTCACTGGCGGGAGTCGTCCTACAATGAGCAGTTCTTC

clone size: few
D gene: .
J gene: TRBJ2-3
V gene: TRBV19
CDR3 protein: CASSTRQVTRDTQYF
CDR3 DNA: TGTGCCAGTAGTACCCGACAGGTAACTCGGGATACGCAGTATTTT

clone size: .
D gene: .
J gene: TRBJ2-2
V gene: TRBV12-3/TRBV12-4
CDR3 protein: CASSPSLRDTGELFF
CDR3 DNA: TGTGCCAGCAGTCCGAGCCTCCGGGACACCGGGGAGCTGTTTTTT

clone size: .
D gene: .
J gene: TRBJ2-2
V gene: TRBV19
CDR3 protein: CASSIEAEANTGELFF
CDR3 DNA: TGTGCCAGTAGTATAGAGGCGGAGGCGAACACCGGGGAGCTGTTTTTT

clone size: many
D gene: .
J gene: TRBJ2-5
V gene: TRBV2
CDR3 protein: CASRRGTLETQYF
CDR3 DNA: TGTGCCAGCAGGAGGGGGACCCTCGAGACCCAGTACTTC

clone size: few
D gene: .
J gene: TRBJ1-2
V gene: TRBV9
CDR3 protein: CASSVGAYGDYGYTF
CDR3 DNA: TGTGCCAGCAGCGTAGGAGCCTATGGGGACTATGGCTACACCTTC

clone size: many
D gene: .
J gene: TRBJ2-2
V gene: TRBV3-1
CDR3 protein: CASSPAFPGPANTGELFF
CDR3 DNA: TGTGCCAGCAGCCCGGCGTTCCCGGGGCCCGCGAACACCGGGGAGCTGTTTTTT

clone size: many
D gene: .
J gene: TRBJ2-7
V gene: TRBV20-1
CDR3 protein: CSASRDRYYEQYF
CDR3 DNA: TGCAGTGCTAGCCGGGACCGCTACTACGAGCAGTACTTC

clone size: many
D gene: .
J gene: TRBJ2-3
V gene: TRBV3-1
CDR3 protein: CASGGVEEAYF
CDR3 DNA: TGTGCCAGCGGTGGTGTAGAAGAAGCGTATTTT

clone size: many
D gene: .
J gene: TRBJ2-5
V gene: TRBV28
CDR3 protein: CASSFQRQETQYF
CDR3 DNA: TGTGCCAGCAGTTTTCAACGACAAGAGACCCAGTACTTC

clone size: many
D gene: TRBD2
J gene: TRBJ2-1
V gene: TRBV20-1
CDR3 protein: CSAPTGLAGYNEQFF
CDR3 DNA: TGCAGTGCCCCCACCGGACTAGCAGGATACAATGAGCAGTTCTTC

clone size: many
D gene: TRBD2
J gene: TRBJ2-7
V gene: TRBV27
CDR3 protein: CASRRSGGWDEQYF
CDR3 DNA: TGTGCCAGCAGGCGCTCGGGGGGTTGGGACGAGCAGTACTTC

clone size: .
D gene: .
J gene: TRBJ2-6
V gene: TRBV19
CDR3 protein: CASTTSGANVLTF
CDR3 DNA: TGTGCCAGTACCACATCTGGGGCCAACGTCCTGACTTTC

clone size: many
D gene: TRBD2
J gene: TRBJ2-1
V gene: TRBV28
CDR3 protein: CASSFVRGVRAEQFF
CDR3 DNA: TGTGCCAGCAGTTTTGTGCGGGGGGTTCGGGCTGAGCAGTTCTTC

clone size: many
D gene: .
J gene: TRBJ2-3
V gene: TRBV13
CDR3 protein: CASSLVYRSRTDAQYF
CDR3 DNA: TGTGCCAGCAGCTTAGTGTATAGATCGAGGACAGATGCGCAGTATTTT

clone size: many
D gene: .
J gene: TRBJ1-6
V gene: TRBV28
CDR3 protein: CASRNAVAGLGINSPLHF
CDR3 DNA: TGTGCCAGCAGGAACGCCGTTGCCGGACTGGGGATTAATTCACCCCTCCACTTT

clone size: few
D gene: .
J gene: TRBJ1-3
V gene: TRBV5-1
CDR3 protein: CASSLNANTIYF
CDR3 DNA: TGCGCCAGCAGCTTGAATGCAAACACCATATATTTT

clone size: many
D gene: .
J gene: TRBJ2-1
V gene: TRBV5-1
CDR3 protein: CASSLDRAVYNEQFF
CDR3 DNA: TGCGCCAGCAGCTTGGACAGGGCAGTCTACAATGAGCAGTTCTTC

clone size: few
D gene: TRBD2
J gene: TRBJ2-3
V gene: TRBV30
CDR3 protein: CAWAYSGFTDTQYF
CDR3 DNA: TGTGCCTGGGCATATAGCGGGTTCACAGATACGCAGTATTTT